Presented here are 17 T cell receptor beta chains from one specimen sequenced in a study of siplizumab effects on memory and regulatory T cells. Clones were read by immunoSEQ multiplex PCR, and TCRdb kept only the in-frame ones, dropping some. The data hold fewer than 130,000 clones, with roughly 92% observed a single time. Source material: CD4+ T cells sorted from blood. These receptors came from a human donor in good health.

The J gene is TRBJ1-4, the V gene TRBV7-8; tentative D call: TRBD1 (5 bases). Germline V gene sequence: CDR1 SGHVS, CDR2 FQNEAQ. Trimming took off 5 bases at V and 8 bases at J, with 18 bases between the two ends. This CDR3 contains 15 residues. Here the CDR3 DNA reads TGTGCCAGCAGCCCCGAGGGAGGGCAGGGCGAAAAACTGTTTTTT. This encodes CASSPEGGQGEKLFF.

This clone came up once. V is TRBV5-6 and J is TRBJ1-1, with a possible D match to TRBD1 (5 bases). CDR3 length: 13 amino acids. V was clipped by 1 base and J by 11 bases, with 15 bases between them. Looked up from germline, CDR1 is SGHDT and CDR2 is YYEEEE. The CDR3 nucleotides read TGTGCCAGCAGCTTGTATTATGTCTGGGGGGCTTTCTTT. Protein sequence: CASSLYYVWGAFF.

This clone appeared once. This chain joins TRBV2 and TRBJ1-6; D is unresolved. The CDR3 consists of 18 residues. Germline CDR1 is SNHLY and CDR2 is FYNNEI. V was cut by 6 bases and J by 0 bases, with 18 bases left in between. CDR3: CASRDQRSASSYNSPLHF. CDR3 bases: TGTGCCAGCAGGGACCAACGGTCAGCGAGCTCCTATAATTCACCCCTCCACTTT.

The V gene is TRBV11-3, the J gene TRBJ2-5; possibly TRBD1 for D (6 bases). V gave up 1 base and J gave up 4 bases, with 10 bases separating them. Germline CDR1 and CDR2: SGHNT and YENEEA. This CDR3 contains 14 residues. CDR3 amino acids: CASSLAQGLETQYF. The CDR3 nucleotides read TGTGCCAGCAGCTTAGCACAGGGTCTAGAGACCCAGTACTTC.

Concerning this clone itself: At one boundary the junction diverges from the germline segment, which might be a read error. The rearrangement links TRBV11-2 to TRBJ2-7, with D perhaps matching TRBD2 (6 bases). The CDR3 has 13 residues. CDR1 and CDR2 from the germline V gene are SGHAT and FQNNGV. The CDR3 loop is CASSSPGRIAGFF. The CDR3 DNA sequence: TGTGCCAGCAGCTCCCCCGGACGGATTGCGGGATTCTTC. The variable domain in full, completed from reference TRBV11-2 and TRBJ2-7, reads EAGVAQSPRYKIIEKRQSVAFWCNPISGHATLYWYQQILGQGPKLLIQFQNNGVVDDSQLPKDRFSAERLKGVDSTLKIQPAKLEDSAVYLCASSSPGRIAGFFGPGTRLTVT.

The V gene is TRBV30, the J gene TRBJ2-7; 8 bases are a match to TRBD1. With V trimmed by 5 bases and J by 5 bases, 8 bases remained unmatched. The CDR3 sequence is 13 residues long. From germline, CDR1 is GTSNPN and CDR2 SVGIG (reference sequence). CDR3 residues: CAWGRQGIHEQYF. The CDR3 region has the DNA TGTGCCTGGGGAAGACAGGGGATCCACGAGCAGTACTTC.

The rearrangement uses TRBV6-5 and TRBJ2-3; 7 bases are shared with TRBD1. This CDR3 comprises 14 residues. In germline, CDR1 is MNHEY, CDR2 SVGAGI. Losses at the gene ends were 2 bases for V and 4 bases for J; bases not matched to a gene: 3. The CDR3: CASSYRGRPDTQYF. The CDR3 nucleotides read TGTGCCAGCAGTTACAGGGGGCGCCCAGATACGCAGTATTTT.

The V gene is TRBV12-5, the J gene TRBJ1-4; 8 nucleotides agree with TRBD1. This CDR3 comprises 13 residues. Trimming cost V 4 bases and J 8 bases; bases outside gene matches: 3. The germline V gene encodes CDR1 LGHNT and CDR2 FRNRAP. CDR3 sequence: CASGSGQGEKLFF. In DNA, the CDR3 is TGTGCTAGTGGTTCCGGACAGGGAGAAAAACTGTTTTTT.

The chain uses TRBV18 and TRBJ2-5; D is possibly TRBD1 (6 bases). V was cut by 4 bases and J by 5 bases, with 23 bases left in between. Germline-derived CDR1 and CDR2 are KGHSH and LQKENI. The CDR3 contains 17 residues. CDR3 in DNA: TGTGCCAGCTCACGACTAACAGGGAGTAGACTTCAGGAGACCCAGTACTTC. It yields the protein CASSRLTGSRLQETQYF. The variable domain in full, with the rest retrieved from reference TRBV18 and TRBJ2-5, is NAGVMQNPRHLVRRRGQEARLRCSPMKGHSHVYWYRQLPEEGLKFMVYLQKENIIDESGMPKERFSAEFPKEGPSILRIQQVVRGDSAAYFCASSRLTGSRLQETQYFGPGTRLLVL.

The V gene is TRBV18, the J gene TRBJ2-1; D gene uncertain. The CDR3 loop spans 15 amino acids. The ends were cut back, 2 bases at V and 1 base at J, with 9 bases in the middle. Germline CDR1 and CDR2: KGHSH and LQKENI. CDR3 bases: TGTGCCAGCTCACCAAATCGAGATTCCTACAATGAGCAGTTCTTC. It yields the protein CASSPNRDSYNEQFF.

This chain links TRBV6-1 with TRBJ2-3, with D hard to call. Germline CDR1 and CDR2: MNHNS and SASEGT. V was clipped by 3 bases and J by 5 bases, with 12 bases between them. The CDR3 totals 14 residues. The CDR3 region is CASSDHYSVDTQYF. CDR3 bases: TGTGCCAGCAGTGACCACTACAGCGTAGATACGCAGTATTTT.

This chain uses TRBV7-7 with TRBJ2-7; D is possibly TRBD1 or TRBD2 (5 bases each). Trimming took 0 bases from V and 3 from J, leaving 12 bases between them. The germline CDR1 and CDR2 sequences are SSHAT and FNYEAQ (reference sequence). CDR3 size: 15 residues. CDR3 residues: CASSLAHGADYEQYF. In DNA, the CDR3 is TGTGCCAGCAGCTTAGCGCACGGGGCAGACTACGAGCAGTACTTC.

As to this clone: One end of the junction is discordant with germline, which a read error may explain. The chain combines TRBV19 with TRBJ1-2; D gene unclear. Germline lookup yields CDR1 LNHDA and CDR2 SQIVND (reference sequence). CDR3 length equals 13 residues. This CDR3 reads CASSVETSYGYTF. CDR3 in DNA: TGTGCCAGTAGTGTAGAAACTAGCTATGGCTACACCTTC. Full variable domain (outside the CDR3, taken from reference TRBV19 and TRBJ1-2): DGGITQSPKYLFRKEGQNVTLSCEQNLNHDAMYWYRQDPGQGLRLIYYSQIVNDFQKGDIAEGYSVSREKKESFPLTVTSAQKNPTAFYLCASSVETSYGYTFGSGTRLTVV.

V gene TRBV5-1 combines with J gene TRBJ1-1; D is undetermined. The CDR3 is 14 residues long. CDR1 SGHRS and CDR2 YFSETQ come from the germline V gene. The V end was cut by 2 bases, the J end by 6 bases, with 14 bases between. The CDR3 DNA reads TGCGCCAGCAGCTTTAGTGAAGGAGTCGCTGAAGCTTTCTTT. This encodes CASSFSEGVAEAFF.

This CDR3 reads CASSQDGGAGGYTF. The CDR3 bases are TGTGCCAGCAGCCAAGATGGGGGGGCTGGAGGCTACACCTTC. The chain recombines TRBV4-2 with TRBJ1-2; possibly TRBD1 for D (6 bases). CDR1 and CDR2 (germline): LGHNA, YNFKEQ. The CDR3 spans 14 residues. Trimming cost V 0 bases and J 8 bases, with 13 bases left between them.

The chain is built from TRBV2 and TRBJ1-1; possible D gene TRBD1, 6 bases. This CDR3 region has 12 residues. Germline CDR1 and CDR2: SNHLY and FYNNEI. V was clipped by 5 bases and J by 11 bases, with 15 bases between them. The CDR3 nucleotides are TGTGCCAGCAGTCAATTAACAGGGTGGGCTTTCTTT. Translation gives CASSQLTGWAFF.

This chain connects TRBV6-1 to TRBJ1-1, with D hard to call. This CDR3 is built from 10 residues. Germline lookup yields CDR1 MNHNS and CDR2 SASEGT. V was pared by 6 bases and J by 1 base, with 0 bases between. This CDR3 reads CASRNTEAFF. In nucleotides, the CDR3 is TGTGCCAGCAGGAACACTGAAGCTTTCTTT.